A selection of T cell receptor beta chains follows, all from one sample in a study of cytomegalovirus exposure and HLA in healthy donors. Generated by immunoSEQ multiplex PCR, the TCRdb table keeps only in-frame clones and is missing some. The sample table sets out 100,000 to 150,000 clones. Sequencing was carried out using PBMCs. The source is a man younger than 35 in good health and CMV-seronegative. Each CDR3 is given with its conserved first and last residue. Each record gives: D gene, V gene, J gene, CDR3 protein, CDR3 DNA. D genes are given only for firm matches.

D gene: NA; V gene: TRBV18; J gene: TRBJ1-2; CDR3 protein: CASSPPGSLNYGYTF; CDR3 DNA: TGTGCCAGCTCACCACCGGGCAGCCTTAACTATGGCTACACCTTC
D gene: TRBD2; V gene: TRBV6-5; J gene: TRBJ2-3; CDR3 protein: CASSYAPSGSAPTQYF; CDR3 DNA: TGTGCCAGCAGTTACGCTCCTAGCGGGAGCGCCCCTACGCAGTATTTT
D gene: NA; V gene: TRBV7-9; J gene: TRBJ1-1; CDR3 protein: CASSPSARGINTEAFF; CDR3 DNA: TGTGCCAGCAGCCCCTCGGCCCGGGGGATAAACACTGAAGCTTTCTTT
D gene: NA; V gene: TRBV5-1; J gene: TRBJ2-5; CDR3 protein: CASSSGTKETQYF; CDR3 DNA: TGCGCCAGCAGTTCCGGGACAAAAGAGACCCAGTACTTC
D gene: NA; V gene: TRBV9; J gene: TRBJ1-1; CDR3 protein: CASSPWDKGNTEAFF; CDR3 DNA: TGTGCCAGCAGCCCTTGGGACAAAGGGAACACTGAAGCTTTCTTT
D gene: TRBD2; V gene: TRBV6-5; J gene: TRBJ2-1; CDR3 protein: CASSYTGGEQFF; CDR3 DNA: TGTGCCAGCAGTTATACGGGGGGTGAGCAGTTCTTC
D gene: NA; V gene: TRBV29-1; J gene: TRBJ1-2; CDR3 protein: CSAEVVYGYTF; CDR3 DNA: TGCAGCGCCGAGGTCGTCTATGGCTACACCTTC
D gene: TRBD1; V gene: TRBV15; J gene: TRBJ1-2; CDR3 protein: CATSRGLPQGGVGGYTF; CDR3 DNA: TGTGCCACCAGCAGAGGACTACCACAGGGGGGGGTTGGTGGCTACACCTTC
D gene: TRBD2; V gene: TRBV9; J gene: TRBJ2-1; CDR3 protein: CASSVVAGGKNEQFF; CDR3 DNA: TGTGCCAGCAGCGTAGTAGCGGGAGGTAAAAATGAGCAGTTCTTC
D gene: TRBD2; V gene: TRBV5-1; J gene: TRBJ2-5; CDR3 protein: CASSLKSTGTSRGETQYF; CDR3 DNA: TGCGCCAGCAGCCTGAAATCAACCGGGACTAGCAGGGGAGAGACCCAGTACTTC
D gene: TRBD1; V gene: TRBV5-5; J gene: TRBJ2-7; CDR3 protein: CASSNETGLYEQYF; CDR3 DNA: TGTGCCAGCAGCAACGAGACAGGGTTGTACGAGCAGTACTTC
D gene: TRBD1; V gene: TRBV4-3; J gene: TRBJ2-7; CDR3 protein: CASSQDWDSQTYEQYF; CDR3 DNA: TGCGCCAGCAGCCAAGATTGGGACAGCCAGACCTACGAGCAGTACTTC
D gene: TRBD2; V gene: TRBV6-5; J gene: TRBJ2-1; CDR3 protein: CASSARGGSYNEQFF; CDR3 DNA: TGTGCCAGCAGTGCCCGGGGGGGTTCCTACAATGAGCAGTTCTTC
D gene: NA; V gene: TRBV2; J gene: TRBJ1-1; CDR3 protein: CASRGRPEAFF; CDR3 DNA: TGTGCCAGCAGGGGGCGGCCTGAAGCTTTCTTT
D gene: TRBD1; V gene: TRBV28; J gene: TRBJ2-7; CDR3 protein: CASRGTGIYEQYF; CDR3 DNA: TGTGCCAGCAGAGGGACAGGGATCTACGAGCAGTACTTC
D gene: TRBD2; V gene: TRBV7-9; J gene: TRBJ2-6; CDR3 protein: CASSLTSGSGANVLTF; CDR3 DNA: TGTGCCAGCAGCCTGACTAGCGGGTCTGGGGCCAACGTCCTGACTTTC
D gene: TRBD2; V gene: TRBV4-1; J gene: TRBJ2-4; CDR3 protein: CASSQDSGLVSFIQYF; CDR3 DNA: TGCGCCAGCAGCCAAGATTCGGGACTAGTATCGTTCATTCAGTACTTC
D gene: TRBD2; V gene: TRBV7-2; J gene: TRBJ2-7; CDR3 protein: CASSLGTWGGEQYF; CDR3 DNA: TGTGCCAGCAGCTTAGGGACCTGGGGGGGGGAGCAGTACTTC
D gene: NA; V gene: TRBV11-2; J gene: TRBJ1-6; CDR3 protein: CASSFLRAGPNNSPLHF; CDR3 DNA: TGTGCCAGCAGCTTCCTTAGGGCAGGGCCGAATAATTCACCCCTCCACTTT
D gene: NA; V gene: TRBV18; J gene: TRBJ1-1; CDR3 protein: CASSPSEASEAFF; CDR3 DNA: TGTGCCAGCTCACCAAGTGAGGCAAGTGAAGCTTTCTTT
D gene: NA; V gene: TRBV7-9; J gene: TRBJ2-6; CDR3 protein: CASSLEPSGANVLTF; CDR3 DNA: TGTGCCAGCAGCTTAGAGCCTTCTGGGGCCAACGTCCTGACTTTC
D gene: NA; V gene: TRBV7-9; J gene: TRBJ1-3; CDR3 protein: CASSPSSGNTIYF; CDR3 DNA: TGTGCCAGCAGCCCCTCGTCCGGGAACACCATATATTTT
D gene: NA; V gene: TRBV5-1; J gene: TRBJ1-1; CDR3 protein: CASSLGVSPRDTEAFF; CDR3 DNA: TGCGCCAGCAGCTTGGGAGTCAGCCCGAGGGACACTGAAGCTTTCTTT
D gene: TRBD1; V gene: TRBV28; J gene: TRBJ2-7; CDR3 protein: CASTKPGQGILSYEQYF; CDR3 DNA: TGTGCCAGCACTAAACCGGGACAGGGAATATTATCCTACGAGCAGTACTTC
D gene: NA; V gene: TRBV20-1; J gene: TRBJ1-5; CDR3 protein: CSASNSQPQHF; CDR3 DNA: TGCAGTGCTAGTAATTCTCAGCCCCAGCATTTT
D gene: NA; V gene: TRBV27; J gene: TRBJ1-3; CDR3 protein: CASSEQGPASLFSGNTIYF; CDR3 DNA: TGTGCCAGCAGTGAGCAGGGCCCAGCGTCACTGTTCTCTGGAAACACCATATATTTT
D gene: NA; V gene: TRBV5-5; J gene: TRBJ1-1; CDR3 protein: CASSLDAGVRDTEAFF; CDR3 DNA: TGTGCCAGCAGCTTGGATGCAGGGGTGAGGGACACTGAAGCTTTCTTT
D gene: NA; V gene: TRBV6-1; J gene: TRBJ2-7; CDR3 protein: CASSGQYPSYEQYF; CDR3 DNA: TGTGCCAGCAGTGGACAGTACCCCTCCTACGAGCAGTACTTC
D gene: NA; V gene: TRBV28; J gene: TRBJ1-3; CDR3 protein: CASSFSQGLGNTIYF; CDR3 DNA: TGTGCCAGCAGTTTTTCGCAGGGACTAGGAAACACCATATATTTT
D gene: TRBD2; V gene: TRBV7-2; J gene: TRBJ2-1; CDR3 protein: CASSEGLVYNEQFF; CDR3 DNA: TGTGCCAGCAGCGAGGGACTAGTCTACAATGAGCAGTTCTTC
D gene: TRBD1; V gene: TRBV7-3; J gene: TRBJ1-2; CDR3 protein: CASRPGTGDYGYTF; CDR3 DNA: TGTGCCAGCAGACCCGGGACAGGGGACTATGGCTACACCTTC
D gene: NA; V gene: TRBV10-3; J gene: TRBJ1-1; CDR3 protein: CAISDPPIDTEAFF; CDR3 DNA: TGTGCCATCAGTGACCCACCTATAGACACTGAAGCTTTCTTT
D gene: NA; V gene: TRBV27; J gene: TRBJ2-6; CDR3 protein: CASSLNAAGANVLTF; CDR3 DNA: TGTGCCAGCAGTTTGAACGCGGCTGGGGCCAACGTCCTGACTTTC
D gene: NA; V gene: TRBV21-1; J gene: TRBJ2-7; CDR3 protein: CASPVTTDISYEQYF; CDR3 DNA: TGTGCCAGCCCTGTAACAACGGACATCTCCTACGAGCAGTACTTC
D gene: TRBD1; V gene: TRBV5-1; J gene: TRBJ1-2; CDR3 protein: CASSPSGQVQSGYTF; CDR3 DNA: TGCGCCAGCAGCCCATCGGGACAGGTCCAATCTGGCTACACCTTC
D gene: NA; V gene: TRBV28; J gene: TRBJ2-3; CDR3 protein: CASSSPTDTQYF; CDR3 DNA: TGTGCCAGCAGCTCTCCTACAGATACGCAGTATTTT
D gene: TRBD2; V gene: TRBV7-6; J gene: TRBJ2-7; CDR3 protein: CASSRKPPGGALAELYEQYF; CDR3 DNA: TGTGCCAGCAGCCGAAAACCCCCTGGTGGGGCGCTAGCGGAACTGTACGAGCAGTACTTC
D gene: NA; V gene: TRBV28; J gene: TRBJ1-3; CDR3 protein: CASGGISPGNTIYF; CDR3 DNA: TGTGCCAGCGGGGGGATTTCACCTGGAAACACCATATATTTT
D gene: TRBD2; V gene: TRBV5-1; J gene: TRBJ2-3; CDR3 protein: CASSLEGTSGSDTQYF; CDR3 DNA: TGCGCCAGCAGCTTGGAAGGGACTAGCGGCTCAGATACGCAGTATTTT
D gene: NA; V gene: TRBV29-1; J gene: TRBJ1-2; CDR3 protein: CSVDLGSGYGYTF; CDR3 DNA: TGCAGCGTTGACCTCGGTAGTGGCTATGGCTACACCTTC
D gene: NA; V gene: TRBV9; J gene: TRBJ1-1; CDR3 protein: CASSPGDTEAFF; CDR3 DNA: TGTGCCAGCAGCCCGGGTGACACTGAAGCTTTCTTT
D gene: TRBD2; V gene: TRBV2; J gene: TRBJ2-7; CDR3 protein: CASSVHRGTSGSYEQYF; CDR3 DNA: TGTGCCAGCAGTGTTCACCGGGGGACTAGCGGGAGCTACGAGCAGTACTTC
D gene: NA; V gene: TRBV9; J gene: TRBJ2-7; CDR3 protein: CASSVGAESYEQYF; CDR3 DNA: TGTGCCAGCAGCGTTGGAGCGGAGTCCTACGAGCAGTACTTC
D gene: NA; V gene: TRBV11-1; J gene: TRBJ2-4; CDR3 protein: CASSLEGVAKNIQYF; CDR3 DNA: TGTGCCAGCAGCTTAGAGGGGGTAGCCAAAAACATTCAGTACTTC
D gene: TRBD1; V gene: TRBV7-2; J gene: TRBJ2-2; CDR3 protein: CASSSRTGRNTGELFF; CDR3 DNA: TGTGCCAGCAGCTCCCGGACAGGGAGGAACACCGGGGAGCTGTTTTTT
D gene: TRBD1; V gene: TRBV19; J gene: TRBJ2-7; CDR3 protein: CASRTGSPTCEQYF; CDR3 DNA: TGTGCCAGTAGGACAGGGTCCCCTACTTGTGAGCAGTACTTC
D gene: NA; V gene: TRBV25-1; J gene: TRBJ2-7; CDR3 protein: CASSERLEQYF; CDR3 DNA: TGTGCCAGCAGTGAACGACTCGAGCAGTACTTC
D gene: TRBD2; V gene: TRBV2; J gene: TRBJ2-3; CDR3 protein: CASSEARGGRHTDTQYF; CDR3 DNA: TGTGCCAGCAGTGAAGCGCGGGGGGGGAGACACACAGATACGCAGTATTTT
D gene: NA; V gene: TRBV20-1; J gene: TRBJ1-2; CDR3 protein: CSARDRGRYTF; CDR3 DNA: TGCAGTGCTAGAGATCGAGGGCGCTACACCTTC
D gene: NA; V gene: TRBV4-1; J gene: TRBJ2-2; CDR3 protein: CASSPASGRRLFF; CDR3 DNA: TGCGCCAGCAGCCCGGCCAGCGGCCGTCGGCTGTTTTTT
D gene: TRBD2; V gene: TRBV9; J gene: TRBJ2-5; CDR3 protein: CASSPPRREGSKTQYF; CDR3 DNA: TGTGCCAGCAGCCCCCCCCGGCGGGAGGGTTCGAAGACCCAGTACTTC
D gene: TRBD2; V gene: TRBV4-3; J gene: TRBJ2-3; CDR3 protein: CASSQETSGGRRDTQYF; CDR3 DNA: TGCGCCAGCAGCCAAGAGACTAGCGGGGGGCGAAGAGATACGCAGTATTTT
D gene: TRBD2; V gene: TRBV4-3; J gene: TRBJ2-3; CDR3 protein: CASSQAGTSGAQQYF; CDR3 DNA: TGCGCCAGCAGCCAAGCCGGGACTAGCGGGGCCCAGCAGTATTTT